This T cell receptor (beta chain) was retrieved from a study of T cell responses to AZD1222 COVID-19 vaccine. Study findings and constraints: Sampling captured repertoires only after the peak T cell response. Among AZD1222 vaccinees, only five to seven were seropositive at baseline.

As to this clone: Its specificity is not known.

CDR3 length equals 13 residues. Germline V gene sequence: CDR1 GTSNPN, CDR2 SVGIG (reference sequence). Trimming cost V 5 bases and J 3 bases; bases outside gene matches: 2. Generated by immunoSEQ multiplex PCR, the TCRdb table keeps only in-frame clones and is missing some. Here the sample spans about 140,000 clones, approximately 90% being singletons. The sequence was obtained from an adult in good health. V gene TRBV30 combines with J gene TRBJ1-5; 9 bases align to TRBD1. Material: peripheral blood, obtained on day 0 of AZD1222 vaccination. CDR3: CAWGQGTNQPQHF. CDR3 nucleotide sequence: TGTGCCTGGGGACAGGGGACCAATCAGCCCCAGCATTTT.